The 27 T cell receptor beta chains given below trace back to one sample, sequenced in a study of blood T cell repertoires in COVID-19. Profiled with immunoSEQ multiplex PCR; TCRdb holds only in-frame clones, not every one. The sample lists 200,000 to 300,000 clones; roughly 88% were seen once. The sequenced sample was peripheral blood. The receptors originated from a human donor in a cohort sampled during active COVID-19.

The chain combines TRBV20-1 with TRBJ1-2; 12 nucleotides match TRBD1. Germline lookup yields CDR1 DFQATT and CDR2 SNEGSKA (reference sequence). V shed 3 bases and J 10 bases; nucleotides not matched to a gene: 6. This CDR3 has 13 amino acids. CDR3 bases: TGCAGTGCTAGTCTTGGGACAGGGGGCCCCTACACCTTC. Amino acid sequence: CSASLGTGGPYTF.

This chain uses TRBV4-1 with TRBJ2-7; possibly TRBD2 for D (6 bases). V shed 1 base and J shed 5 bases, with 12 bases lying between them. Germline lookup yields CDR1 MGHRA and CDR2 YSYEKL. The CDR3 extends over 14 amino acids. CDR3 bases: TGCGCCAGCAGCCAAGTAAAGGGGAGGAACGAGCAGTACTTC. The encoded protein is CASSQVKGRNEQYF.

The J gene is TRBJ2-1, the V gene TRBV5-4; TRBD2 aligns across 7 bases. This CDR3 spans 14 amino acids. Germline CDR1 is SGHNT and CDR2 is YYREEE (reference sequence). V trimming: 10 bases; J trimming: 0 bases; junction bases outside the gene matches: 7. Written as DNA, the CDR3 is TGTGCCCTTGGGGCTAGCGGCTCCTACAATGAGCAGTTCTTC. Protein product: CALGASGSYNEQFF.

The chain recombines TRBV19 with TRBJ1-1; 7 bases fit TRBD1. The CDR3 sequence is 14 residues long. Germline V gene lookup returns CDR1 LNHDA and CDR2 SQIVND (reference sequence). J lost 4 bases, V lost 6 bases, and 8 bases had no gene match. The chain's CDR3 is CASRGQTLPTEAFF. The CDR3 nucleotides read TGTGCCAGTAGGGGACAGACCCTCCCCACTGAAGCTTTCTTT.

The chain uses TRBV7-2 and TRBJ2-1, with 14 bases that match TRBD2. The V segment lost 2 bases and the J segment 4 bases; nucleotides outside the gene matches: 10. The V gene's germline CDR1 is SGHTA and CDR2 FQGNSA. The CDR3 length is 19 residues. DNA of the CDR3: TGTGCCAGCAGCTTAATAGGGACTAGCGGGGGACTCTATTACAATGAGCAGTTCTTC. It codes for CASSLIGTSGGLYYNEQFF.

V gene TRBV7-2 combines with J gene TRBJ1-6, with a possible D match to TRBD1 (5 bases). Per germline, CDR1 SGHTA and CDR2 FQGNSA. Between the trimmed V and J ends, which lost 4 bases and 10 bases, there was a span of 14 bases. The CDR3 runs to 14 residues. CDR3 sequence (DNA): TGTGCCAGCAGCTACACGGGGGGGTCCTCACCCCTCCACTTT. This sequence encodes CASSYTGGSSPLHF. The full variable domain, in which reference TRBV7-2 and TRBJ1-6 provide the parts outside the CDR3, is GAGVSQSPSNKVTEKGKDVELRCDPISGHTALYWYRQSLGQGLEFLIYFQGNSAPDKSGLPSDRFSAERTGGSVSTLTIQRTQQEDSAVYLCASSYTGGSSPLHFGNGTRLTVT.

J is TRBJ2-5 and V is TRBV28; the match to TRBD1 covers 8 bases. J gave up 5 bases and V 1 base, and 6 bases lay outside the gene matches. The germline CDR1 and CDR2 sequences are MDHEN and SYDVKM. CDR3 length: 15 residues. Written as DNA, the CDR3 is TGTGCCAGCAGTTTATTCAGGGGGCTAGGGGAGACCCAGTACTTC. It yields the protein CASSLFRGLGETQYF.

V is TRBV9 and J is TRBJ1-4, with a weak D call TRBD1 (5 bases). The CDR3 has 16 residues. Germline V gene data show CDR1 as SGDLS and CDR2 as YYNGEE. The ends were cut back, 0 bases at V and 0 bases at J, with 9 bases in the middle. CDR3 protein: CASSVGQLTTNEKLFF. DNA of the CDR3: TGTGCCAGCAGCGTAGGACAGCTGACAACTAATGAAAAACTGTTTTTT.

This sequence joins TRBV4-3 and TRBJ1-3; 8 positions match TRBD1. From germline, CDR1 is LGHNA and CDR2 YSLEER. The CDR3 is made up of 14 amino acids. J lost 8 bases, V lost 4 bases, and 7 bases had no gene match. CDR3 residues: CASSLNTGGDTIYF. The CDR3 DNA sequence: TGCGCCAGCAGCCTCAACACAGGGGGGGACACCATATATTTT.

This clone was counted between two and nine times. The chain joins TRBV30 to TRBJ1-6; D gene unclear. Germline CDR1 is GTSNPN and CDR2 is SVGIG (reference sequence). Trimming removed 4 bases at V and 7 bases at J, with 11 bases between. The CDR3 is 13 residues long. The CDR3 DNA sequence: TGTGCCTGGACGCCGGTGGTGAATTCACCCCTCCACTTT. Translated, it gives CAWTPVVNSPLHF. Drawing the rest from reference TRBV30 and TRBJ1-6, the complete variable domain is SQTIHQWPATLVQPVGSPLSLECTVEGTSNPNLYWYRQAAGRGLQLLFYSVGIGQISSEVPQNLSASRPQDRQFILSSKKLLLSDSGFYLCAWTPVVNSPLHFGNGTRLTVT.

This clone is a singleton in its sample. The J gene is TRBJ1-3, the V gene TRBV7-9; the match to TRBD1 covers 9 bases. Per germline, CDR1 SEHNR and CDR2 FQNEAQ (reference sequence). V shed 11 bases, J shed 2 bases, and the junction held 13 bases outside the gene matches. The CDR3 has 16 amino acids. The DNA for the CDR3 is TGTGCCGCAGGTACTCCGGGACAGGGTACTGGAAACACCATATATTTT. It yields the protein CAAGTPGQGTGNTIYF.

The genes are TRBV4-2 and TRBJ2-7, with D perhaps TRBD1 (6 bases). V lost 0 bases and J lost 4, with 19 bases in between. Germline values: CDR1 LGHNA, CDR2 YNFKEQ. This CDR3 region has 17 residues. The CDR3 nucleotides are TGTGCCAGCAGCCAAGATCAGCCACAAGGGGGTGTTTACGAGCAGTACTTC. This codes for CASSQDQPQGGVYEQYF.

This sequence joins TRBV5-4 and TRBJ1-5; D is ambiguous. From germline, CDR1 is SGHNT and CDR2 YYREEE (reference sequence). V was cut by 4 bases and J by 7 bases, with 12 bases left in between. CDR3 length: 13 amino acids. This chain's CDR3 is CASSLLPGQPQHF. CDR3 nucleotides: TGTGCCAGCAGCCTCCTACCGGGGCAGCCCCAGCATTTT.

The rearrangement uses TRBV2 and TRBJ1-1; TRBD1 matches 8 bases. Germline CDR1 is SNHLY and CDR2 is FYNNEI. The CDR3 is 13 residues long. Trimming cost V 4 bases and J 4 bases; bases outside gene matches: 2. As DNA, the CDR3 is TGTGCCAGCAGTGTCACAGGGGGCACTGAAGCTTTCTTT. Residues: CASSVTGGTEAFF.

This clone was seen only a few times. This chain links TRBV7-2 with TRBJ2-7, with 9 positions matching TRBD1. The CDR3 contains 16 residues. The V segment lost 3 bases and the J segment 7 bases; nucleotides outside the gene matches: 13. Germline values: CDR1 SGHTA, CDR2 FQGNSA. The DNA for the CDR3 is TGTGCCAGCAGCTTCCTGATTAACAGGGGGCAAGGGGAGCAGTACTTC. This sequence encodes CASSFLINRGQGEQYF.

This chain uses TRBV27 with TRBJ1-2, with D possibly being TRBD1 (6 bases). Trimming took 5 bases from V and 8 from J, leaving 15 bases between them. Looked up from germline, CDR1 is MNHEY and CDR2 is SMNVEV (reference sequence). CDR3 length equals 13 residues. CDR3 region: CASSTPTGIGYTF. The CDR3, as DNA: TGTGCCAGCAGTACACCCACAGGGATCGGCTACACCTTC.

A word on this clone: This CDR3 is also generated by other DNA sequences in the sample. This chain joins TRBV5-6 and TRBJ2-6, with TRBD1 as a possible D gene (6 bases). CDR1 and CDR2 from the germline V gene are SGHDT and YYEEEE. Trimming left V 2 bases short and J 0 bases short, with 6 bases between. The CDR3 runs 15 residues. This CDR3 is CASSLGGSGANVLTF. For the CDR3, the DNA is TGTGCCAGCAGCTTAGGGGGCTCTGGGGCCAACGTCCTGACTTTC.

For the CDR3, the DNA is TGTGCCAGCAGCCAACCGGGACAGGGTGTTGAGCAGTACTTC. This codes for CASSQPGQGVEQYF. The chain has TRBV16 and TRBJ2-7; 9 positions agree with TRBD1. CDR3 length: 14 amino acids. V shed 2 bases and J 7 bases; nucleotides not matched to a gene: 6. Per germline, CDR1 KGHSY and CDR2 FQNENV.

V is TRBV2 and J is TRBJ2-7, with D perhaps TRBD2 (6 bases). This CDR3 comprises 14 residues. The V end lost 6 bases, the J end lost 2 bases, and 14 bases lay between the germline ends. Germline CDR1 is SNHLY and CDR2 is FYNNEI. CDR3 loop: CASREGLMAYEQYF. As DNA, the CDR3 is TGTGCCAGCAGGGAGGGCCTAATGGCCTACGAGCAGTACTTC.

This rearrangement joins TRBV27 to TRBJ1-2, with D possibly being TRBD1 (6 bases). V shed 6 bases and J shed 2 bases, with 13 bases lying between them. Per the germline V gene, CDR1 is MNHEY and CDR2 is SMNVEV (reference sequence). The CDR3 consists of 14 residues. CDR3 sequence: CASSGGPLNYGYTF. The CDR3 DNA reads TGTGCCAGCAGCGGGGGGCCTTTAAACTATGGCTACACCTTC.

The chain has TRBV7-9 and TRBJ2-7, with TRBD1 matching 8 bases. The germline gives CDR1 SEHNR, CDR2 FQNEAQ (reference sequence). After removal of 5 bases from V and 2 bases from J, the junction contained 8 bases not matched to a gene. The CDR3 has 15 amino acids. CDR3 sequence: CASSPGQGGTYEQYF. DNA for the CDR3: TGTGCCAGCAGCCCCGGACAGGGAGGAACCTACGAGCAGTACTTC.

The gene calls are TRBV5-1 and TRBJ2-5, with D maybe TRBD1 (5 bases). The V end was cut by 6 bases, the J end by 0 bases, with 12 bases between. Germline V gene data show CDR1 as SGHRS and CDR2 as YFSETQ. The CDR3 covers 14 residues. The chain's CDR3 is CASMPAGHQETQYF. In DNA form, the CDR3 reads TGCGCCAGCATGCCGGCAGGGCACCAAGAGACCCAGTACTTC.

This clone appeared once. CDR3 sequence: CASGLLPGGNQPQHF. The CDR3 region has the DNA TGTGCCAGCGGCCTTCTCCCAGGGGGCAATCAGCCCCAGCATTTT. The gene calls are TRBV27 and TRBJ1-5; D perhaps matches TRBD1 (6 bases). V was cut by 8 bases and J by 2 bases, with 16 bases left in between. CDR1 and CDR2 (germline): MNHEY, SMNVEV (reference sequence). This CDR3 is built from 15 residues.

The chain combines TRBV6-1 with TRBJ2-7; 8 nucleotides match TRBD1. In germline, CDR1 is MNHNS, CDR2 SASEGT. V was clipped by 4 bases and J by 4 bases; unmatched bases: 12. The CDR3 runs 16 residues. The CDR3 DNA reads TGTGCCAGCAGTGTTGGATGGACAGGGAAGTATTACGAGCAGTACTTC. This sequence encodes CASSVGWTGKYYEQYF.

The chain couples TRBV5-4 to TRBJ2-7, with 11 bases that match TRBD1. The germline CDR1 and CDR2 sequences are SGHNT and YYREEE (reference sequence). Trimming took 0 bases from V and 0 from J; bases not matched to a gene: 2. The CDR3 has 16 amino acids. Here the CDR3 DNA reads TGTGCCAGCAGCTTGGGGGGACAGGGGGTCTCCTACGAGCAGTACTTC. Translating gives CASSLGGQGVSYEQYF.

The chain is built from TRBV6-6 and TRBJ1-1; tentatively, D is TRBD1 (6 bases). Germline assignment: CDR1 MNHNY and CDR2 SVGAGI (reference sequence). This CDR3 has 13 amino acids. Trimming cost V 5 bases and J 5 bases, with 12 bases left between them. CDR3 sequence (DNA): TGTGCCAGCAGTCCTACAGGGTATACTGAAGCTTTCTTT. It specifies CASSPTGYTEAFF.

CDR3 in amino acids: CASSKWLAGGSEETQYF. CDR3 coding DNA: TGTGCCAGCAGTAAATGGCTAGCGGGGGGTAGTGAAGAGACCCAGTACTTC. This rearrangement joins TRBV2 to TRBJ2-5; 11 bases are a match to TRBD2. CDR1 and CDR2 from the germline V gene are SNHLY and FYNNEI. V gave up 5 bases and J gave up 3 bases; unmatched junction bases: 11. CDR3 length: 17 residues.